A selection of T cell receptor beta chains follows, all from one sample in a study of blood T cell repertoires in COVID-19. Profiling relied on immunoSEQ multiplex PCR, and the TCRdb table lists in-frame clones only, not all of them. The sample includes 100,000 or so clones, 85% to 95% of them seen just once. Sequencing was carried out using peripheral blood. The receptors shown here come from a human donor with active COVID-19. The donor label of this sample is uncertain. Each CDR3 is given with its conserved first and last residue. Fields, in order: clone size, J gene, V gene, D gene, CDR3 DNA, CDR3 protein. The D gene is left open where the match is weak. Some rows have no size entry. The others give once, few or many, or a class for an expanded clone.

clone_size: NA
j_call: TRBJ2-3
v_call: TRBV2
d_call: NA
cdr3_nt: TGTGCCAGCAGTGCCCATCAGAACACAGATACGCAGTATTTT
cdr3_aa: CASSAHQNTDTQYF

clone_size: NA
j_call: TRBJ1-3
v_call: TRBV6-6
d_call: TRBD1
cdr3_nt: TGTGCCAGCAACACAGGGGAAAGCTCTGGAAACACCATATATTTT
cdr3_aa: CASNTGESSGNTIYF

clone_size: once
j_call: TRBJ1-3
v_call: TRBV6-6
d_call: NA
cdr3_nt: TGTGCCAGCAGTCCTTTCACAGGGCAAAGCTCTGGAAACACCATATATTTT
cdr3_aa: CASSPFTGQSSGNTIYF

clone_size: NA
j_call: TRBJ2-3
v_call: TRBV11-2
d_call: TRBD2
cdr3_nt: TGTGCCAGCAGCTTCGGGACTAGCAGGAATACAGATACGCAGTATTTT
cdr3_aa: CASSFGTSRNTDTQYF

clone_size: NA
j_call: TRBJ2-3
v_call: TRBV11-3
d_call: TRBD1
cdr3_nt: TGTGCCAGCAGCTTTGGTACAGGGGGAGATACGCAGTATTTT
cdr3_aa: CASSFGTGGDTQYF

clone_size: NA
j_call: TRBJ2-3
v_call: TRBV6-6
d_call: TRBD1
cdr3_nt: TGTGCCAGCAGTTACCAAGGGACAGGGTACACAGATACGCAGTATTTT
cdr3_aa: CASSYQGTGYTDTQYF

clone_size: NA
j_call: TRBJ2-1
v_call: TRBV6-2/TRBV6-3
d_call: TRBD1
cdr3_nt: TGTGCCAGCAGTTCTCGACAGGGGATTTTTGTCTATGAGCAGTTCTTC
cdr3_aa: CASSSRQGIFVYEQFF

clone_size: NA
j_call: TRBJ1-1
v_call: TRBV11-2
d_call: NA
cdr3_nt: TGTGCCAGCAGCTTAGCCGGCACTGAAGCTTTCTTT
cdr3_aa: CASSLAGTEAFF

clone_size: NA
j_call: TRBJ1-1
v_call: TRBV5-4
d_call: NA
cdr3_nt: TGTGCCAGCAGCTTGGACCCAGAGGACACTGAAGCTTTCTTT
cdr3_aa: CASSLDPEDTEAFF

clone_size: NA
j_call: TRBJ2-7
v_call: TRBV9
d_call: TRBD1
cdr3_nt: TGTGCCAGCAGCGTCGCCGGGACAGGGGGCGCACCCCCCTACGAGCAGTACTTC
cdr3_aa: CASSVAGTGGAPPYEQYF

clone_size: NA
j_call: TRBJ1-3
v_call: TRBV5-1
d_call: TRBD1
cdr3_nt: TGCGCCAGCAGCCTGACAGGGGCCTCTGGAAACACCATATATTTT
cdr3_aa: CASSLTGASGNTIYF

clone_size: NA
j_call: TRBJ2-1
v_call: TRBV5-4
d_call: TRBD2
cdr3_nt: TGTGCCAGCAGCTTGGTGCGGGGGAGGGAGCAGTTCTTC
cdr3_aa: CASSLVRGREQFF

clone_size: NA
j_call: TRBJ1-1
v_call: TRBV5-6
d_call: TRBD1
cdr3_nt: TGTGCCAGCAGCTTGGATTTGCAGGGGGTCACTTTCTTT
cdr3_aa: CASSLDLQGVTFF

clone_size: once
j_call: TRBJ2-1
v_call: TRBV2
d_call: TRBD2
cdr3_nt: TGTGCCAGCAGCCCCTTTCTAGCGGGGAGCTACAATGAGCAGTTCTTC
cdr3_aa: CASSPFLAGSYNEQFF

clone_size: NA
j_call: TRBJ2-3
v_call: TRBV13
d_call: NA
cdr3_nt: TGTGCCAGCAGCTCCTCGTCGGGCACAGATACGCAGTATTTT
cdr3_aa: CASSSSSGTDTQYF

clone_size: once
j_call: TRBJ1-2
v_call: TRBV19
d_call: TRBD1
cdr3_nt: TGTGCCACCAGTTTGGACAGGCCCCTATTCGGCTACACCTTC
cdr3_aa: CATSLDRPLFGYTF

clone_size: NA
j_call: TRBJ2-5
v_call: TRBV19
d_call: NA
cdr3_nt: TGTGCCACGTCACCCACAGGGTTGGAGACCCAGTACTTC
cdr3_aa: CATSPTGLETQYF

clone_size: NA
j_call: TRBJ2-5
v_call: TRBV2
d_call: NA
cdr3_nt: TGTGCCAGCAAGTTTAGGTCCCTAGGGAGGGAGACCCAGTACTTC
cdr3_aa: CASKFRSLGRETQYF

clone_size: NA
j_call: TRBJ2-7
v_call: TRBV11-2
d_call: TRBD2
cdr3_nt: TGTGCCAGCACCCACGGGGCGGGAGCCTACGAGCAGTACTTC
cdr3_aa: CASTHGAGAYEQYF